Following are 28 T cell receptor beta chains from one sample sequenced in a study of blood T cell repertoires in COVID-19. Sequenced by immunoSEQ multiplex PCR; TCRdb stores in-frame clones only, minus some. The sample includes approximately 170,000 clones, roughly 91% seen only once; the top ten take 2% to 2.5%. The sample was peripheral blood. These receptors all come from a man in his forties or fifties who had recovered from COVID-19.

V usage is TRBV7-3 and J usage is TRBJ2-1, with D maybe TRBD2 (6 bases). Germline V gives CDR1 SGHTA, CDR2 FQGTGA. Between the trimmed V and J ends, which lost 2 bases and 0 bases, there was a span of 14 bases. This CDR3 is 17 amino acids long. This chain's CDR3 is CASSLGFAGSSYNEQFF. The CDR3 region has the DNA TGTGCCAGCAGCTTAGGATTCGCGGGAAGCTCCTACAATGAGCAGTTCTTC.

V is TRBV25-1 and J is TRBJ2-1; 10 bases are a match to TRBD1. Germline lookup yields CDR1 MGHDK and CDR2 SYGVNS. The V segment lost 5 bases and the J segment 0 bases; nucleotides outside the gene matches: 4. There are 16 residues in the CDR3. CDR3: CASSIRQGASYNEQFF. CDR3 in DNA: TGTGCCAGCAGTATAAGACAGGGGGCCTCCTACAATGAGCAGTTCTTC.

The J gene is TRBJ2-3, the V gene TRBV27; 9 bases agree with TRBD1. V shed 3 bases, J shed 2 bases, and the junction held 3 bases outside the gene matches. The CDR3 is made up of 15 amino acids. The germline V gene encodes CDR1 MNHEY and CDR2 SMNVEV (reference sequence). Here the CDR3 reads CASSFTGGPTDTQYF. Written as DNA, the CDR3 is TGTGCCAGCAGTTTTACAGGGGGCCCCACAGATACGCAGTATTTT.

A remark on this clone: Other DNA sequences from this sample encode an identical CDR3 as well. The V and J genes are TRBV19 and TRBJ1-5; 8 bases align to TRBD1. Per germline, CDR1 LNHDA and CDR2 SQIVND (reference sequence). The CDR3 consists of 15 residues. V shed 3 bases, J shed 4 bases, and the junction held 5 bases outside the gene matches. CDR3 region: CASSISGTGNQPQHF. Here the CDR3 DNA reads TGTGCCAGTAGTATTTCTGGGACAGGAAATCAGCCCCAGCATTTT.

The rearrangement joins TRBV7-2 to TRBJ2-1; 8 bases are a match to TRBD2. CDR1 and CDR2 (germline): SGHTA, FQGNSA. The length of the CDR3 is 12 residues. The V and J ends lost 1 base and 14 bases, in that order; junction bases with no gene match: 4. The CDR3 reads CASSLGPGGEFF. CDR3 DNA sequence: TGTGCCAGCAGCTTAGGCCCGGGGGGGGAGTTCTTC.

The rearrangement links TRBV3-1 (or the pseudogene TRBV3-2) to TRBJ2-1; tentative D call: TRBD2 (6 bases). V shed 1 base and J shed 6 bases, with 16 bases lying between them. The CDR3 is made up of 16 amino acids. Germline V gene sequence: CDR1 LGHDT, CDR2 YNNKEL (reference sequence). The CDR3 loop is CASSQGWSGLTNEQFF. As DNA, the CDR3 is TGTGCCAGCAGCCAAGGGTGGAGCGGGCTGACCAATGAGCAGTTCTTC.

The chain links TRBV2 to TRBJ1-5, with TRBD1 identical over 7 bases. The CDR3 has 16 residues. Germline CDR1 and CDR2: SNHLY and FYNNEI. After removal of 7 bases from V and 0 bases from J, the junction contained 9 bases not matched to a gene. CDR3 coding DNA: TGTGCCAGCACCCGACAGGGAAGGAATAGCAATCAGCCCCAGCATTTT. Protein: CASTRQGRNSNQPQHF.

The CDR3, as DNA: TGTGCCAGCAGTCCCCGTGGCTACACCTTC. As protein: CASSPRGYTF. The chain carries TRBV27 and TRBJ1-2; D gene unclear. V was cut by 5 bases and J by 7 bases, with 5 bases left in between. CDR3 size: 10 residues. Germline loops: CDR1 MNHEY, CDR2 SMNVEV (reference sequence).

The chain uses TRBV5-4 and TRBJ1-4, with 7 bases fitting TRBD1. CDR1 and CDR2 (germline): SGHNT, YYREEE (reference sequence). With 4 bases clipped from V and 11 bases from J, the junction kept 8 bases outside the gene matches. The CDR3 is made up of 13 amino acids. The CDR3 DNA is TGTGCCAGCAGCGAAGTTGACAGGGACAAACTGTTTTTT. Its translation: CASSEVDRDKLFF.

This rearrangement joins TRBV6-5 to TRBJ2-1; TRBD1 matches 9 bases. With 5 bases clipped from V and 3 bases from J, the junction kept 2 bases outside the gene matches. This CDR3 is 14 amino acids long. The V gene's germline CDR1 is MNHEY and CDR2 SVGAGI. DNA for the CDR3: TGTGCCAGCAGTCTGACAGGGGGCTACAATGAGCAGTTCTTC. Its protein is CASSLTGGYNEQFF.

This sequence joins TRBV4-3 and TRBJ2-7, with D perhaps matching TRBD1 (6 bases). CDR3 length equals 16 residues. V was cut by 0 bases and J by 2 bases, with 14 bases left in between. The germline CDR1 and CDR2 sequences are LGHNA and YSLEER. For the CDR3, the DNA is TGCGCCAGCAGCCAAGAGACCTCAGGGGCTCCCTACGAGCAGTACTTC. Protein product: CASSQETSGAPYEQYF.

This clone came up once. This chain uses TRBV4-1 with TRBJ2-5; D is perhaps TRBD2 (6 bases). Germline assignment: CDR1 MGHRA and CDR2 YSYEKL. This CDR3 region has 18 residues. V was pared by 0 bases and J by 2 bases, with 19 bases between. CDR3 residues: CASSQDSVRRGKQETQYF. In DNA form, the CDR3 reads TGCGCCAGCAGCCAAGATAGCGTCCGGCGGGGCAAACAAGAGACCCAGTACTTC.

The chain combines TRBV18 with TRBJ2-1; 9 bases line up with TRBD1. CDR3 length equals 16 residues. Trimming at V came to 3 bases and at J to 0 bases, leaving 3 bases not matched to a gene. Germline loops: CDR1 KGHSH, CDR2 LQKENI. The CDR3 sequence: CASSPDRGFSYNEQFF. CDR3 bases: TGTGCCAGCTCACCCGACAGGGGGTTCTCCTACAATGAGCAGTTCTTC.

This clone came up once. The V and J genes are TRBV5-5 and TRBJ2-6; no clear D. Germline lookup yields CDR1 SGHKS and CDR2 YYEKEE (reference sequence). Trimming removed 0 bases at V and 3 bases at J, with 7 bases between. The CDR3 consists of 15 residues. This chain's CDR3 is CASSLGVNGANVLTF. The CDR3 bases are TGTGCCAGCAGCTTGGGCGTTAATGGGGCCAACGTCCTGACTTTC.

The chain joins TRBV6-6 to TRBJ1-6; D is unresolved. Looked up from germline, CDR1 is MNHNY and CDR2 is SVGAGI (reference sequence). Trimming removed 6 bases at V and 5 bases at J, with 11 bases between. There are 14 residues in the CDR3. CDR3 region: CASSPGTNNSPLHF. The CDR3 region has the DNA TGTGCCAGCAGCCCCGGTACCAATAATTCACCCCTCCACTTT.

This chain connects TRBV25-1 to TRBJ2-2, with 8 bases lining up with TRBD1. The V and J ends lost 6 bases and 1 base, in that order; junction bases with no gene match: 1. Germline values: CDR1 MGHDK, CDR2 SYGVNS. The CDR3 totals 14 residues. The CDR3 region is CASSGQGNTGELFF. As DNA, the CDR3 is TGTGCCAGCAGCGGACAGGGGAACACCGGGGAGCTGTTTTTT.

The chain carries TRBV9 and TRBJ1-2; no firm D call. Trimming removed 4 bases from V and 8 bases from J, with 18 bases in between. CDR3 size: 14 residues. Per the germline V gene, CDR1 is SGDLS and CDR2 is YYNGEE. This chain's CDR3 is CASSPIEARWGYTF. Written as DNA, the CDR3 is TGTGCCAGCAGCCCAATTGAGGCTCGGTGGGGCTACACCTTC.

The chain joins TRBV6-6 to TRBJ2-7; D is ambiguous. The V gene's germline CDR1 is MNHNY and CDR2 SVGAGI (reference sequence). The CDR3 extends over 13 amino acids. Trimming left V 5 bases short and J 7 bases short, with 15 bases between. CDR3 loop: CASSLREFLEQYF. For the CDR3, the DNA is TGTGCCAGCAGTCTCCGTGAATTTCTAGAGCAGTACTTC.

The V call is TRBV7-2, the J call TRBJ2-1; D unclear. Trimming removed 4 bases from V and 12 bases from J, with 10 bases in between. This CDR3 comprises 11 residues. CDR1 and CDR2 (germline): SGHTA, FQGNSA. In nucleotides, the CDR3 is TGTGCCAGCAGCTCAAAAACCGGGCAGTTCTTC. It specifies CASSSKTGQFF.

The chain links TRBV28 to TRBJ2-5, with a tentative D call TRBD2 (7 bases). Looked up from germline, CDR1 is MDHEN and CDR2 is SYDVKM. This CDR3 is built from 16 residues. V was trimmed by 3 bases and J by 5 bases, leaving 19 bases between them. CDR3 protein: CASSFIRGGAKETQYF. CDR3 nucleotide sequence: TGTGCCAGCAGTTTTATTAGGGGGGGGGCGAAGGAGACCCAGTACTTC.

V gene TRBV5-5 combines with J gene TRBJ2-3; 13 nucleotides match TRBD2. V was clipped by 1 base and J by 3 bases; unmatched bases: 2. CDR1 and CDR2 from the germline V gene are SGHKS and YYEKEE (reference sequence). This CDR3 is built from 16 residues. The CDR3 region is CASSLRLAGGTDTQYF. The CDR3 bases are TGTGCCAGCAGCTTGAGACTAGCGGGAGGTACAGATACGCAGTATTTT.

The rearrangement links TRBV9 to TRBJ2-2, with D tentatively TRBD1 (5 bases). The V and J ends lost 0 bases and 4 bases respectively, with 10 bases between them. The CDR3 has 15 residues. Germline assignment: CDR1 SGDLS and CDR2 YYNGEE. The DNA for the CDR3 is TGTGCCAGCAGCGTAGGCAGGGTGAGCACCGGGGAGCTGTTTTTT. Residues: CASSVGRVSTGELFF.

The CDR3 loop is CASSSPGQGANEQYF. Here the CDR3 DNA reads TGTGCCAGCAGTTCGCCGGGACAGGGGGCAAACGAGCAGTACTTC. The chain is built from TRBV27 and TRBJ2-7; 12 bases map to TRBD1. The CDR3 consists of 15 residues. Germline CDR1 is MNHEY and CDR2 is SMNVEV (reference sequence). The V gene end was trimmed by 4 bases and the J gene end by 5 bases; junction bases not matched to a gene: 6.

The gene calls are TRBV7-6 and TRBJ2-3, with 12 bases that match TRBD2. Germline V gene sequence: CDR1 SGHVS, CDR2 FNYEAQ. The length of the CDR3 is 17 residues. Losses at the gene ends were 5 bases for V and 5 bases for J; bases not matched to a gene: 11. The DNA for the CDR3 is TGTGCCAGCAGCGAGTCGCTAGCGGGAGGGCTTGGAGATACGCAGTATTTT. This encodes CASSESLAGGLGDTQYF.

The chain has TRBV7-2 and TRBJ2-1; 9 nucleotides align to TRBD1. The CDR3 runs to 15 residues. Germline V lookup: CDR1 SGHTA, CDR2 FQGNSA. V lost 1 base and J lost 12; bases outside the gene matches: 10. CDR3 nucleotides: TGTGCCAGCAGCTTAGACAGGGGGCCTCTCGAAGGGCAGTTCTTC. Translation gives CASSLDRGPLEGQFF. Full variable domain (outside the CDR3, taken from reference TRBV7-2 and TRBJ2-1): GAGVSQSPSNKVTEKGKDVELRCDPISGHTALYWYRQSLGQGLEFLIYFQGNSAPDKSGLPSDRFSAERTGGSVSTLTIQRTQQEDSAVYLCASSLDRGPLEGQFFGPGTRLTVL.

The V gene is TRBV23-1, the J gene TRBJ2-2; a possible D gene is TRBD1 (6 bases). TRBV23-1 is labeled an ORF, and its function is uncertain. V was shortened by 6 bases and J by 6 bases, with 20 bases between the two germline ends. This CDR3 region has 16 residues. The CDR3 spells CASSLPTGKRAGELFF. Here the CDR3 DNA reads TGCGCCAGCAGCCTCCCTACAGGGAAAAGGGCCGGGGAGCTGTTTTTT.

This clone was seen a few times. The chain combines TRBV4-1 with TRBJ2-7, with 8 positions matching TRBD1. Germline assignment: CDR1 MGHRA and CDR2 YSYEKL. J gave up 0 bases and V 0 bases, and 10 bases lay outside the gene matches. The CDR3 consists of 18 residues. CDR3 loop: CASSQDRYNTGGSYEQYF. CDR3 coding DNA: TGCGCCAGCAGCCAAGATCGTTACAATACAGGGGGCTCCTACGAGCAGTACTTC.

This chain connects TRBV29-1 to TRBJ2-7, with 7 bases aligning to TRBD2. CDR3 size: 12 residues. Germline trimming cut 4 bases from V and 1 base from J; bases unmatched to any gene: 1. Germline CDR1 reads SQVTM; CDR2 reads ANQGSEA. The CDR3 nucleotides read TGCAGCGTTGTGGGGGGGTCCTACGAGCAGTACTTC. It encodes CSVVGGSYEQYF.